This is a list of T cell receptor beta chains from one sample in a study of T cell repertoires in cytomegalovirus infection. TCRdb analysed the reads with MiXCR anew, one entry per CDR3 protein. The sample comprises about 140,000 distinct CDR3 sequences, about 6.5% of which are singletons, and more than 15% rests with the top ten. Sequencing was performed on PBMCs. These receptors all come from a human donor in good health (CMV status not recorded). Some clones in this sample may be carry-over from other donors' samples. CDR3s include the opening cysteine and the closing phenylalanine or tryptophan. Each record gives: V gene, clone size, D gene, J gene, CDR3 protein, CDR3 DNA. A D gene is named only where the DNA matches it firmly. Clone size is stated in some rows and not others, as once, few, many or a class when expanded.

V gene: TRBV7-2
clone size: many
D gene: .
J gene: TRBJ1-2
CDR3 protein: CASSPFNQVGLINYGYTF
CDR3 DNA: TGTGCCAGCAGCCCCTTCAATCAAGTCGGGCTGATCAACTATGGCTACACCTTC

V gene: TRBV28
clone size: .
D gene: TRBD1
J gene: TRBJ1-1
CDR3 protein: CAVPGQPNTVAFF
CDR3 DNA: TGTGCCGTTCCGGGACAGCCGAACACTGTAGCTTTCTTT

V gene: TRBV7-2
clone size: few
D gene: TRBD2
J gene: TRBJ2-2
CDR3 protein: CASSSGLGIAGGPDDDGELFF
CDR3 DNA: TGTGCCAGCAGCTCGGGACTCGGGATAGCGGGGGGGCCGGATGATGACGGGGAGCTGTTTTTT

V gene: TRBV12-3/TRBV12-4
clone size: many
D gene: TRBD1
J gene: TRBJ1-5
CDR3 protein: CASSLWTGARNQPQHF
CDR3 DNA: TGTGCCAGCAGTTTATGGACAGGGGCCCGTAATCAGCCCCAGCATTTT

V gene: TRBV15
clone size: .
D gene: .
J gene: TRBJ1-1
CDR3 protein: CATGLFMNTEAFF
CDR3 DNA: TGTGCCACCGGGTTGTTCATGAACACTGAAGCTTTCTTT

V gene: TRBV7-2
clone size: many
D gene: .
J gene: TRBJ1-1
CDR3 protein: CASSPSGGHTEAFF
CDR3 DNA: TGTGCCAGCAGCCCTTCGGGGGGTCACACTGAAGCTTTCTTT

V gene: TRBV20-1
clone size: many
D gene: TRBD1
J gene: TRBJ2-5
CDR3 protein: CSASRDRAETQYF
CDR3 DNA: TGCAGTGCTAGCCGGGACAGGGCGGAGACCCAGTACTTC

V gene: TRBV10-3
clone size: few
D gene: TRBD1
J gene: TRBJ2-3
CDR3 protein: CAIRADRRRADTQYF
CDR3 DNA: TGTGCCATCAGGGCGGACAGGAGGCGAGCAGATACGCAGTATTTT

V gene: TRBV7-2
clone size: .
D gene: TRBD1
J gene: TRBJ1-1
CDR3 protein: CASSYRPGTGFVTEAFF
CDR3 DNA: TGTGCCAGCAGCTACCGTCCCGGGACAGGGTTCGTGACTGAAGCTTTCTTT

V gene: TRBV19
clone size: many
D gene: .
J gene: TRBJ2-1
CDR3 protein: CASTLQGWSDNEQFF
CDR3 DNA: TGTGCCAGTACCCTTCAGGGTTGGAGTGACAATGAGCAGTTCTTC

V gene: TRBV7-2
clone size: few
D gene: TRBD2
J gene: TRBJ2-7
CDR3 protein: CASSLGGSGGPYYEQYF
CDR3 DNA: TGTGCCAGCAGCTTAGGAGGTAGCGGGGGCCCGTACTACGAGCAGTACTTC

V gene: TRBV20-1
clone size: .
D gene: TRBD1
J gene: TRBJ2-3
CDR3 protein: CSAPKPGQSTTQYF
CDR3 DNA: TGCAGTGCCCCTAAACCGGGACAGAGTACAACGCAGTATTTT

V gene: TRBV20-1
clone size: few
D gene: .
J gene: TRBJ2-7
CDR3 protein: CSATIMDEQYF
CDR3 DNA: TGCAGTGCTACAATAATGGATGAGCAGTACTTC

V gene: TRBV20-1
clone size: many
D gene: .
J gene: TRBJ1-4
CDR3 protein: CSARGGRNKLFF
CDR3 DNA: TGCAGTGCTAGAGGGGGGCGGAACAAACTGTTTTTT

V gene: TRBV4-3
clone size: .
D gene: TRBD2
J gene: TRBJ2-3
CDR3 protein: CASSQDERGGASSTQYF
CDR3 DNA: TGCGCCAGCAGCCAAGATGAGCGCGGGGGGGCCTCCAGTACGCAGTATTTT

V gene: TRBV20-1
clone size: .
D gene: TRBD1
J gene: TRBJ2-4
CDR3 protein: CSARGLGQGHGNIQYF
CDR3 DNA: TGCAGTGCTAGGGGCCTCGGACAGGGACATGGAAACATTCAGTACTTC

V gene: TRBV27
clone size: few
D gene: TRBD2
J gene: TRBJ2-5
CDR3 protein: CASSPLAGFQETQYF
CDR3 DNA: TGTGCCAGCAGTCCATTAGCGGGGTTCCAAGAGACCCAGTACTTC

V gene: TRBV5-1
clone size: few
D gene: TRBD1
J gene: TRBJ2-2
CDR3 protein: CASSLGQGAGELFF
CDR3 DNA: TGCGCCAGCAGCCTTGGACAGGGAGCCGGGGAGCTGTTTTTT

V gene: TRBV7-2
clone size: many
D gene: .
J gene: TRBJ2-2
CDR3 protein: CASSSGNLLTGELFF
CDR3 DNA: TGTGCCAGCAGTTCTGGGAATCTACTTACCGGGGAGCTGTTTTTT

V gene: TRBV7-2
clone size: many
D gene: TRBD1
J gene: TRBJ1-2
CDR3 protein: CASSLRDRGQLYYGYTF
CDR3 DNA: TGTGCCAGCAGCCTCCGGGACAGGGGGCAATTGTACTATGGCTACACCTTC

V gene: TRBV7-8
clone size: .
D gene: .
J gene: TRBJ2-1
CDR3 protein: CASTLQASYNEQFF
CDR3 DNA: TGTGCCAGCACCTTACAAGCCTCCTACAATGAGCAGTTCTTC

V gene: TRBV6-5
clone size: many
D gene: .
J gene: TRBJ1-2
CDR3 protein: CASSRQGLDGYTF
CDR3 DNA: TGTGCCAGCAGTCGCCAGGGGTTGGATGGCTACACCTTC

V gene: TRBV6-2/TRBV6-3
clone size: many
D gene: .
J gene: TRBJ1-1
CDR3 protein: CASSYSWNLNTEAFF
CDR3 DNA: TGTGCCAGCAGTTACAGTTGGAATCTCAACACTGAAGCTTTCTTT

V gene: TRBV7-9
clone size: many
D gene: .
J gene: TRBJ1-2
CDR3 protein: CASSLGQELDGYTF
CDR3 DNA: TGTGCCAGCAGCTTAGGCCAGGAGCTGGACGGCTACACCTTC

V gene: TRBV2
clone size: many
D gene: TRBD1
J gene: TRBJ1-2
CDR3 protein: CASSREWTGNGYTF
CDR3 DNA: TGTGCCAGCAGCAGAGAGTGGACAGGGAATGGCTACACCTTC

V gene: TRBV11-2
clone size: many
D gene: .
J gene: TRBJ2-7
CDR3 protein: CASSLDTAAYEQYF
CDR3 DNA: TGTGCCAGCAGCTTAGACACGGCTGCCTACGAGCAGTACTTC

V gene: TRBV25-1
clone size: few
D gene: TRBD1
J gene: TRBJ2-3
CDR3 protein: CASRAGQGASDTQYF
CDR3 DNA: TGTGCCAGCAGGGCTGGACAGGGGGCATCAGATACGCAGTATTTT

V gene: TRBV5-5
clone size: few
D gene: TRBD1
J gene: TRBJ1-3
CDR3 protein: CASSQNRGLGNTIYF
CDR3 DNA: TGTGCCAGCAGCCAAAACAGGGGGCTTGGAAACACCATATATTTT

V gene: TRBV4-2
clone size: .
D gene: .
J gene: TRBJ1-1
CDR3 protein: CASSQDLGGNTEAFF
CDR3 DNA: TGTGCCAGCAGCCAAGACTTAGGGGGAAACACTGAAGCTTTCTTT

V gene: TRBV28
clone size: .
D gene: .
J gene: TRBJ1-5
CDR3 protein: CASSLAEYSNQPQHF
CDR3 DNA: TGTGCCAGCAGTTTAGCAGAGTATAGCAATCAGCCCCAGCATTTT

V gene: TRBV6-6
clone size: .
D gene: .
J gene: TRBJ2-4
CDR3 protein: CASSYRGFQYF
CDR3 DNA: TGTGCCAGCAGTTACAGGGGATTTCAGTACTTC

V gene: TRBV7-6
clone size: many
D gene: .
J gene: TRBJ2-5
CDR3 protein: CASSLVTGPETQYF
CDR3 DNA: TGTGCCAGCAGCTTAGTAACAGGTCCAGAGACCCAGTACTTC

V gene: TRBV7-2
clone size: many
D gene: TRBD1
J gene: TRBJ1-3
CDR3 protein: CASSLGTGAGNTIYF
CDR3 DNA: TGTGCCAGCAGCTTAGGGACAGGGGCCGGAAACACCATATATTTT

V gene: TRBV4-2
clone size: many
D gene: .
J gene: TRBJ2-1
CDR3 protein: CASSQDYDRSYNEQFF
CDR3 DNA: TGTGCCAGCAGCCAAGATTACGACCGCTCCTACAATGAGCAGTTCTTC

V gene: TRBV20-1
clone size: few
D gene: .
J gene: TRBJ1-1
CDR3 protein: CSAPSGGRGDTEAFF
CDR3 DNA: TGCAGTGCCCCCAGTGGGGGGCGTGGGGACACTGAAGCTTTCTTT

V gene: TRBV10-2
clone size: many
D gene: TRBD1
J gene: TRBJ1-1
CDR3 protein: CASRSGGVGTEAFF
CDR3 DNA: TGCGCCAGCAGGTCAGGGGGCGTAGGCACTGAAGCTTTCTTT

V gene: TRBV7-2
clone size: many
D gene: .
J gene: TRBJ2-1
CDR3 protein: CASSPQGRRGYNEQFF
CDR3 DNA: TGTGCCAGCAGCCCCCAGGGCCGAAGAGGCTACAATGAGCAGTTCTTC

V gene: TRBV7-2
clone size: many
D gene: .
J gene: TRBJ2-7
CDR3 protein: CASSLLLSYEQYF
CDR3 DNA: TGTGCCAGCAGCTTACTGCTCTCCTACGAGCAGTACTTC

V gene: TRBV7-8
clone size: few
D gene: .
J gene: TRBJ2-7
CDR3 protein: CASSLALGTVTYEQYF
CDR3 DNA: TGTGCCAGCAGCTTAGCGCTTGGGACGGTTACCTACGAGCAGTACTTC

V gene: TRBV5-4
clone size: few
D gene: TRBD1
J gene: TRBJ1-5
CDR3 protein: CASNPRTGNQPQHF
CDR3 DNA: TGTGCCAGCAACCCGAGGACAGGGAATCAGCCCCAGCATTTT

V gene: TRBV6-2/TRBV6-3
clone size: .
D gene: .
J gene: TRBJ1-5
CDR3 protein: CASSYSRSQGRDQPQHF
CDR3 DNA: TGTGCCAGCAGTTACTCGAGGTCACAGGGAAGAGACCAGCCCCAGCATTTT

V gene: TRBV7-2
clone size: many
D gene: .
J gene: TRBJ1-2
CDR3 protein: CASSQGGGGYTF
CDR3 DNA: TGTGCCAGCAGCCAAGGCGGGGGGGGCTACACCTTC

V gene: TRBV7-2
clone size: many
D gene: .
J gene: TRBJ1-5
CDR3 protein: CASSLSSGNQPQHF
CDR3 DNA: TGTGCCAGCAGCTTATCTTCAGGGAATCAGCCCCAGCATTTT

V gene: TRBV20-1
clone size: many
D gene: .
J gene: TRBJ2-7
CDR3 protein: CSASGANYEQYF
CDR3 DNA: TGCAGTGCTAGCGGGGCTAACTACGAGCAGTACTTC

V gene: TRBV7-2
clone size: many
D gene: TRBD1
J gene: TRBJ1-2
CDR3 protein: CASSPQGDNYGYTF
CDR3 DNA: TGTGCCAGCAGCCCCCAGGGGGATAACTATGGCTACACCTTC

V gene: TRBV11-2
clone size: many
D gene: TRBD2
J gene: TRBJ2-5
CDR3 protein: CASSANSGGALGETQYF
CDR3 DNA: TGTGCCAGCAGCGCGAATAGCGGGGGGGCTTTGGGAGAGACCCAGTACTTC

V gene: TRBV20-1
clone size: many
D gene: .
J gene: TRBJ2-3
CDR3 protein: CSARDPRRSTDTQYF
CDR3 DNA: TGCAGTGCTAGAGATCCCCGACGCAGCACAGATACGCAGTATTTT

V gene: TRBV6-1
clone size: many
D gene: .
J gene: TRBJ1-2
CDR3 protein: CASYSLGYTF
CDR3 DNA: TGTGCCAGCTATAGTCTTGGCTACACCTTC

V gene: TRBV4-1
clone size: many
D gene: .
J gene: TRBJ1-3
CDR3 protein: CASSQEDGTGNTIYF
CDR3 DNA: TGCGCCAGCAGCCAGGAAGACGGGACTGGAAACACCATATATTTT